The clone carrying this TCR beta chain was observed a handful of times. Enrolled through a virtual design, the participants were between roughly 18 and 95 years of age and came from around 25 US areas. Grouping used clinical history reported by participants in a survey and questionnaire. Using immunoSEQ multiplex PCR, the repertoire was profiled, and TCRdb retains in-frame clones only, with some absent. The sample includes 350,000 to 500,000 clones, around nine tenths of them seen just once. This CDR3 comprises 13 residues. Losses at the gene ends were 5 bases for V and 6 bases for J; bases not matched to a gene: 4. From germline, CDR1 is MNHEY and CDR2 SVGAGI. The sample comes from a study of blood T cell repertoires in COVID-19.

The V and J genes are TRBV6-5 and TRBJ2-7; 10 bases map to TRBD2. The clonotype was recovered from a woman between 18 and 29 years old who had been exposed to COVID-19. Sequencing was done on a sample of PBMCs or T cells enriched from blood (not recorded which). The CDR3 DNA is TGTGCCAGCAGTCAGCGGGAGGGCGTCGAGCAGTACTTC. Translated, it gives CASSQREGVEQYF.